These 24 T cell receptor beta chains came from one sample sequenced in a study of T cell responses to AZD1222 COVID-19 vaccine. Clones were sequenced by immunoSEQ multiplex PCR, and TCRdb holds only the in-frame ones, with some missing. The table includes under 200,000 clones, 90% to 95% detected once. Sequences were derived from peripheral blood, sampled on day 0 of MenACWY control vaccination. These receptor sequences come from an adult in good health.

For this clone: Other DNA sequences within the sample encode an identical CDR3. The chain has TRBV12-3 or TRBV12-4 and TRBJ1-2, with D uncertain. This CDR3 is 12 amino acids long. V lost 1 base and J 1 base, leaving 1 base between the germline ends. The CDR3 sequence is CASSLGNYGYTF. CDR3 sequence (DNA): TGTGCCAGCAGTTTAGGTAACTATGGCTACACCTTC.

This chain connects TRBV6-1 to TRBJ1-6; D unclear. Germline loops: CDR1 MNHNS, CDR2 SASEGT. Between the trimmed V and J ends, which lost 0 bases and 0 bases, there was a span of 6 bases. The CDR3 length is 16 residues. CDR3 sequence reads: CASSEAASSYNSPLHF. For the CDR3, the DNA is TGTGCCAGCAGTGAAGCGGCGAGCTCCTATAATTCACCCCTCCACTTT.

V usage is TRBV6-5 and J usage is TRBJ1-1; no clear D gene. The germline V gene encodes CDR1 MNHEY and CDR2 SVGAGI. V was cut by 8 bases and J by 8 bases, with 12 bases left in between. The CDR3 has 11 amino acids. CDR3 coding DNA: TGTGCCAGCGTCACCCCCCGGGAAGCTTTCTTT. This sequence encodes CASVTPREAFF.

The chain employs TRBV3-1 (or the pseudogene TRBV3-2) and TRBJ2-1, with 7 bases fitting TRBD2. Germline lookup yields CDR1 LGHDT and CDR2 YNNKEL (reference sequence). V dropped 0 bases and J dropped 10; count of bases not matched to a gene: 15. The CDR3 covers 17 residues. CDR3 DNA sequence: TGTGCCAGCAGCCAAGACCCCCTAGGCGGGAGAGGCAGAGAGCAGTTCTTC. Translated, it gives CASSQDPLGGRGREQFF.

This clone turned up a few times. The chain recombines TRBV6-5 with TRBJ1-1, with D unresolved. V lost 1 base to trimming and J lost 1 base, with 4 bases between them. The CDR3 is 13 residues long. The germline CDR1 and CDR2 sequences are MNHEY and SVGAGI. The CDR3 region is CASSYYPNTEAFF. CDR3 nucleotide sequence: TGTGCCAGCAGTTACTACCCGAACACTGAAGCTTTCTTT.

The chain is built from TRBV7-2 and TRBJ1-6; D gene unclear. The CDR3 runs to 13 residues. The V end lost 0 bases, the J end lost 7 bases, and 4 bases lay between the germline ends. CDR1 and CDR2 (germline): SGHTA, FQGNSA. CDR3 in DNA: TGTGCCAGCAGCTTAGCTCAGAATTCACCCCTCCACTTT. This gives the protein CASSLAQNSPLHF.

This clone showed up just once. The chain recombines TRBV6-4 with TRBJ2-1; 13 nucleotides match TRBD2. J was trimmed by 5 bases and V by 5 bases; bases with no gene match: 6. The CDR3 is 16 amino acids. Per germline, CDR1 MRHNA and CDR2 SNTAGT. CDR3 sequence: CASSQLAGGGHNEQFF. CDR3 nucleotides: TGTGCCAGCAGTCAACTAGCGGGAGGGGGCCACAATGAGCAGTTCTTC.

The chain carries TRBV11-3 and TRBJ2-5, with a weak D call TRBD2 (6 bases). The V end lost 4 bases, the J end lost 0 bases, and 9 bases lay between the germline ends. The germline V gene encodes CDR1 SGHNT and CDR2 YENEEA. CDR3 size: 14 residues. The CDR3 DNA is TGTGCCAGCAGCTCCTGGACTAACCAAGAGACCCAGTACTTC. This translates into CASSSWTNQETQYF.

This clone was seen just once. The rearrangement uses TRBV19 and TRBJ1-1, with 7 bases aligning to TRBD1. Germline V gene data show CDR1 as LNHDA and CDR2 as SQIVND (reference sequence). The CDR3 has 14 residues. V lost 9 bases, J lost 0 bases, and 7 bases stayed unmatched. CDR3 protein: CASNRGQLNTEAFF. CDR3 coding DNA: TGTGCCAGCAACCGGGGACAGCTGAACACTGAAGCTTTCTTT.

CDR3 in DNA: TGTGCCAGCAGCCCGACAGGGGGGACTAATGAAAAACTGTTTTTT. Amino acids: CASSPTGGTNEKLFF. V usage is TRBV27 and J usage is TRBJ1-4, with 9 bases aligning to TRBD1. CDR1 is MNHEY, CDR2 SMNVEV, per germline (reference sequence). The CDR3 spans 15 residues. With V trimmed by 6 bases and J by 2 bases, 4 bases remained unmatched.

The chain carries TRBV24-1 and TRBJ1-2, with 8 positions matching TRBD1. Losses at the gene ends were 3 bases for V and 8 bases for J; bases not matched to a gene: 10. Per the germline V gene, CDR1 is KGHDR and CDR2 is SFDVKD. The CDR3 loop spans 15 amino acids. The CDR3, as DNA: TGTGCCACCAGTGATAAACAGGGGGTTCGGGTCGGCTACACCTTC. Its protein product is CATSDKQGVRVGYTF.

V usage is TRBV29-1 and J usage is TRBJ2-5, with D unclear. CDR1 is SQVTM, CDR2 ANQGSEA, per germline. CDR3 length equals 11 residues. Trimming stripped 6 bases from V and 5 bases from J, with 10 bases between. The DNA for the CDR3 is TGCAGCGTATGTGAGCTGGAGACCCAGTACTTC. Translating it yields CSVCELETQYF.

This chain connects TRBV28 to TRBJ2-1, with D unclear. V was trimmed by 8 bases and J by 7 bases, leaving 9 bases between them. The CDR3 has 11 amino acids. Germline V CDR1 and CDR2: MDHEN, SYDVKM. DNA of the CDR3: TGTGCCAGCGCCGGATGGAATGAGCAGTTCTTC. It yields the protein CASAGWNEQFF.

CDR3 sequence reads: CASTRQGEAPNYGYTF. DNA for the CDR3: TGTGCCAGTACCAGACAGGGTGAGGCTCCTAACTATGGCTACACCTTC. V and J are TRBV19 and TRBJ1-2; 7 nucleotides match TRBD1. This CDR3 spans 16 amino acids. V shed 7 bases and J 0 bases; nucleotides not matched to a gene: 11. The germline CDR1 and CDR2 sequences are LNHDA and SQIVND (reference sequence). The whole variable domain, remainder taken from reference TRBV19 and TRBJ1-2, is DGGITQSPKYLFRKEGQNVTLSCEQNLNHDAMYWYRQDPGQGLRLIYYSQIVNDFQKGDIAEGYSVSREKKESFPLTVTSAQKNPTAFYLCASTRQGEAPNYGYTFGSGTRLTVV.

The J gene is TRBJ1-1, the V gene TRBV24-1; 9 bases fit TRBD1. V lost 4 bases to trimming and J lost 7 bases; unmatched junction nucleotides: 12. The length of the CDR3 is 16 residues. The germline V gene has CDR1 KGHDR and CDR2 SFDVKD. For the CDR3, the DNA is TGTGCCACCAGTGACTCCGGGACAGGGAAGAAGAATGAAGCTTTCTTT. Translation gives CATSDSGTGKKNEAFF.

The CDR3 spells CASSLATSNTEAFF. The CDR3 DNA reads TGCGCCAGCAGCTTGGCCACATCGAACACTGAAGCTTTCTTT. This chain joins TRBV5-1 and TRBJ1-1; D is ambiguous. In germline, CDR1 is SGHRS, CDR2 YFSETQ. The CDR3 consists of 14 residues. V was clipped by 0 bases and J by 1 base, with 7 bases between them.

The CDR3 DNA reads as TGTGCCAGCAGCCCAATTCCCCTTTACTCGACAGCAACTAATGAAAAACTGTTTTTT. This encodes CASSPIPLYSTATNEKLFF. V is TRBV14 and J is TRBJ1-4; D may be TRBD1 (5 bases). With 4 bases removed from V and 0 bases from J, the gap between germline ends came to 21 bases. This CDR3 region has 19 residues. Germline CDR1 SGHDN, CDR2 FVKESK.

CDR3 region: CSVVVQGKNYEQYF. The CDR3, as DNA: TGCAGCGTTGTAGTCCAGGGTAAGAATTACGAGCAGTACTTC. This sequence joins TRBV29-1 and TRBJ2-7, with D possibly being TRBD1 (5 bases). This CDR3 comprises 14 residues. Germline assignment: CDR1 SQVTM and CDR2 ANQGSEA. V was trimmed by 4 bases and J by 4 bases, leaving 17 bases between them.

This chain uses TRBV28 with TRBJ2-7; tentative D call: TRBD2 (6 bases). With 2 bases removed from V and 3 bases from J, the gap between germline ends came to 11 bases. Germline CDR1 is MDHEN and CDR2 is SYDVKM. The CDR3 covers 14 residues. CDR3 region: CASSLKGGYYEQYF. The CDR3 bases are TGTGCCAGCAGTTTAAAGGGAGGTTACTACGAGCAGTACTTC.

The chain carries TRBV15 and TRBJ1-1; TRBD1 might be the D (5 bases). The germline V gene encodes CDR1 LNHNV and CDR2 YYDKDF (reference sequence). This CDR3 is built from 14 residues. Trimming removed 3 bases at V and 6 bases at J, with 14 bases between. CDR3 protein: CATSSKGQGAEAFF. The CDR3 DNA reads as TGTGCCACCAGCAGCAAGGGCCAGGGCGCTGAAGCTTTCTTT.

The chain uses TRBV6-1 and TRBJ2-7; D is unresolved. The CDR3 totals 14 residues. Germline assignment: CDR1 MNHNS and CDR2 SASEGT. The V end lost 2 bases, the J end lost 5 bases, and 13 bases lay between the germline ends. The CDR3 here is CASSERRMSNEQYF. The CDR3 nucleotides read TGTGCCAGCAGTGAACGGAGAATGAGTAACGAGCAGTACTTC.

The chain is built from TRBV2 and TRBJ1-3; D unresolved. Germline CDR1 and CDR2: SNHLY and FYNNEI. CDR3 length: 13 amino acids. Trimming took 5 bases from V and 3 from J, leaving 8 bases between them. CDR3 in amino acids: CASSREGGNTIYF. The DNA of the CDR3 is TGTGCCAGCAGTCGCGAAGGTGGAAACACCATATATTTT. Full variable domain (remainder filled in from reference TRBV2 and TRBJ1-3): EPEVTQTPSHQVTQMGQEVILRCVPISNHLYFYWYRQILGQKVEFLVSFYNNEISEKSEIFDDQFSVERPDGSNFTLKIRSTKLEDSAMYFCASSREGGNTIYFGEGSWLTVV.

This rearrangement joins TRBV29-1 to TRBJ2-1, with 11 bases aligning to TRBD2. The CDR3 covers 18 residues. After removal of 3 bases from V and 4 bases from J, the junction contained 14 bases not matched to a gene. Germline CDR1 SQVTM, CDR2 ANQGSEA. The CDR3 spells CSVDTGTSGSTLYNEQFF. The CDR3 DNA is TGCAGCGTTGATACCGGGACTAGCGGCTCTACTCTTTACAATGAGCAGTTCTTC.

The V and J genes are TRBV18 and TRBJ1-2; tentative D call: TRBD1 (6 bases). The ends were cut back, 3 bases at V and 0 bases at J, with 17 bases in the middle. This CDR3 has 17 amino acids. From germline, CDR1 is KGHSH and CDR2 LQKENI. The CDR3 DNA follows: TGTGCCAGCTCACCTAGGCCCGGGACAAGTACTAACTATGGCTACACCTTC. It encodes CASSPRPGTSTNYGYTF. Using reference TRBV18 and TRBJ1-2 for the parts outside the CDR3, the full variable domain is NAGVMQNPRHLVRRRGQEARLRCSPMKGHSHVYWYRQLPEEGLKFMVYLQKENIIDESGMPKERFSAEFPKEGPSILRIQQVVRGDSAAYFCASSPRPGTSTNYGYTFGSGTRLTVV.